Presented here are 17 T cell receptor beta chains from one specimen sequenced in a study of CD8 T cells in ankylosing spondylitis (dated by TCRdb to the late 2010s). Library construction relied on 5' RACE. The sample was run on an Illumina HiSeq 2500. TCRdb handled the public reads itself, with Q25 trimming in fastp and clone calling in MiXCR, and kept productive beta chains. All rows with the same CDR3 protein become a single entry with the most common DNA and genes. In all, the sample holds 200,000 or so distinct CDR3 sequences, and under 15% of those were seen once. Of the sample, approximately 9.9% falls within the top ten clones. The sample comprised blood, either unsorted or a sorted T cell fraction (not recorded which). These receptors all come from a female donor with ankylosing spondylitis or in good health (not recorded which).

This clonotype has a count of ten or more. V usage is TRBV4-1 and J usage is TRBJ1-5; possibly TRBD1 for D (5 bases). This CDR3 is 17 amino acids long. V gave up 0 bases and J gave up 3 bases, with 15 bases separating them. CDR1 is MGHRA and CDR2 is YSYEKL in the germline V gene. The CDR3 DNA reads TGCGCCAGCAGCCAAGACTCCCTGGACATCTTCAATCAGCCCCAGCATTTT. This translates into CASSQDSLDIFNQPQHF.

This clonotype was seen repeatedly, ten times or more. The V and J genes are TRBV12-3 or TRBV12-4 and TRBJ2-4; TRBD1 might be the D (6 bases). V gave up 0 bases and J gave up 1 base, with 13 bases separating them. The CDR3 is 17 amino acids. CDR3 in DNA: TGTGCCAGCAGTTTAGCGCGACAGGCAAAGGCCAAAAACATTCAGTACTTC. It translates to CASSLARQAKAKNIQYF.

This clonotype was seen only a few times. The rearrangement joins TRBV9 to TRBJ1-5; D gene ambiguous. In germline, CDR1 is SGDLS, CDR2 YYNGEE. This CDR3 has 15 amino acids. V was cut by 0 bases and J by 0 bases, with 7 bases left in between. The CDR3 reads CASSVGGSSNQPQHF. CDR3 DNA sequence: TGTGCCAGCAGCGTAGGCGGAAGTAGCAATCAGCCCCAGCATTTT.

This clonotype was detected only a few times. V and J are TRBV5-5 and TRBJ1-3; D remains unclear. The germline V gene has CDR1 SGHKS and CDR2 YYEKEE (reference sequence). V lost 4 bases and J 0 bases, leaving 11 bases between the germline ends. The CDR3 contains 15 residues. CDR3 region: CASSGSGVSGNTIYF. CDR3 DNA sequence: TGTGCCAGCAGCGGGAGTGGTGTCTCTGGAAACACCATATATTTT.

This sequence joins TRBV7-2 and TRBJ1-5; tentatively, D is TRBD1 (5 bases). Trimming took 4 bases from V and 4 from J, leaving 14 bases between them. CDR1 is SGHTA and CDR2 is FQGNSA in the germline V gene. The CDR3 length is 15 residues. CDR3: CASSSSGGINQPQHF. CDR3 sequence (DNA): TGTGCCAGCAGCTCCTCGGGGGGGATTAATCAGCCCCAGCATTTT.

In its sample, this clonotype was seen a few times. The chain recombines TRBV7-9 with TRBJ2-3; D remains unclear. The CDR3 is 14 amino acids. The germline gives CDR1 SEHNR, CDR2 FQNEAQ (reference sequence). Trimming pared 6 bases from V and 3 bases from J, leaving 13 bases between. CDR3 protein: CASSPVSETDTQYF. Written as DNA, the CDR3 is TGTGCCAGCAGTCCTGTGTCAGAAACAGATACGCAGTATTTT.

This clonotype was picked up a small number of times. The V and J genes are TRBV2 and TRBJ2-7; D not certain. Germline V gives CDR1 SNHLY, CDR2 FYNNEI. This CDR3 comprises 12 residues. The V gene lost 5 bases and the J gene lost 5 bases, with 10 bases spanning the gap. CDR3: CASSPALNEQYF. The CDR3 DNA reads TGTGCCAGCAGTCCGGCTCTGAACGAGCAGTACTTC.

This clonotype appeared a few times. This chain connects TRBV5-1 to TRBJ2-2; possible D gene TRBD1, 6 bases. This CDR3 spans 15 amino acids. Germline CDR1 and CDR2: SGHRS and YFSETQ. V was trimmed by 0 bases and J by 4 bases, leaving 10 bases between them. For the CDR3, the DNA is TGCGCCAGCAGCTTGGCCCGGACAGCCACCGGGGAGCTGTTTTTT. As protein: CASSLARTATGELFF. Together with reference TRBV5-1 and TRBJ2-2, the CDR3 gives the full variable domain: KAGVTQTPRYLIKTRGQQVTLSCSPISGHRSVSWYQQTPGQGLQFLFEYFSETQRNKGNFPGRFSGRQFSNSRSEMNVSTLELGDSALYLCASSLARTATGELFFGEGSRLTVL.

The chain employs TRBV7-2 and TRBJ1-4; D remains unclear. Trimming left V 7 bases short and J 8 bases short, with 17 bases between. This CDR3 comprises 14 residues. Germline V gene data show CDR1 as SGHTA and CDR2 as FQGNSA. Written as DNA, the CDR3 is TGTGCCAGCACCAGAGGGAGGTTAAGGGAAAAACTGTTTTTT. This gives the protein CASTRGRLREKLFF.

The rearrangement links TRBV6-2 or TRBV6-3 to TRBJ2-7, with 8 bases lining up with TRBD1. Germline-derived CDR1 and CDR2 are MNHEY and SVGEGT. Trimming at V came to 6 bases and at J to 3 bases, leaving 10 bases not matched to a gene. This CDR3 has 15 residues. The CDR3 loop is CASSATGTGYYEQYF. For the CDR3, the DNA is TGTGCCAGCAGCGCCACCGGGACAGGCTACTACGAGCAGTACTTC.

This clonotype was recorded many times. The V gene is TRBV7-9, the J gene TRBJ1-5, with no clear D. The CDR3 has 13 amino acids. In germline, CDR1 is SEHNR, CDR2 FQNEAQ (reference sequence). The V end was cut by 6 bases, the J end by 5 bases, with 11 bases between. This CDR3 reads CASSSGSHQPQHF. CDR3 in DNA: TGTGCCAGCAGTTCCGGGAGTCATCAGCCCCAGCATTTT.

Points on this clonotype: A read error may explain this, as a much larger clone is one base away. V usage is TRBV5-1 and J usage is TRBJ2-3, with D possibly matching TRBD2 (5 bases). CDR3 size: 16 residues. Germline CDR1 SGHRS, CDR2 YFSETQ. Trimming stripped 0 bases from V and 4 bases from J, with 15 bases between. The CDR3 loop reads CASSLDGRRMADTQYF. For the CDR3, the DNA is TGCGCCAGCAGCTTGGATGGTAGGAGGATGGCAGATACGCAGTATTTT.

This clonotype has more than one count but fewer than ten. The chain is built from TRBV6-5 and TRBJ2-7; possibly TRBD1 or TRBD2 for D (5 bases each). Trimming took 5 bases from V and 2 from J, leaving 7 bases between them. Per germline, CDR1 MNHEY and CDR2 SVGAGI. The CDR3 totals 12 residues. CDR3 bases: TGTGCCAGCAGTAGGGACGCCTACGAGCAGTACTTC. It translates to CASSRDAYEQYF.

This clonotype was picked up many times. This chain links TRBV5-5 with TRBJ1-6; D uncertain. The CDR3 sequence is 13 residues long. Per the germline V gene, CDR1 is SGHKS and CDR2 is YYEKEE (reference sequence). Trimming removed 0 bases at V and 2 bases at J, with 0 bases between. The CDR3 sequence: CASSLAYNSPLHF. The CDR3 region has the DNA TGTGCCAGCAGCTTGGCCTATAATTCACCCCTCCACTTT.

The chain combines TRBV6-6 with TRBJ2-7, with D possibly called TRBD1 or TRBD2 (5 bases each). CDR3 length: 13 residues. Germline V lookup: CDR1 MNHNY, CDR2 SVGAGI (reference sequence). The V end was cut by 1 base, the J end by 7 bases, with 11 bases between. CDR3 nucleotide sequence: TGTGCCAGCAGTTACTTACAGGCGGGTGAGCAGTACTTC. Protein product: CASSYLQAGEQYF.

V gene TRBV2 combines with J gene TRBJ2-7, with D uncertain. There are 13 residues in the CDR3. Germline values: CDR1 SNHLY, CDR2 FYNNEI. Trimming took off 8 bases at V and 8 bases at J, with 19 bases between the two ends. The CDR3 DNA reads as TGTGCCAGCGTTGGCGGCGCCGAGAGTAAGCAGTACTTC. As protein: CASVGGAESKQYF.

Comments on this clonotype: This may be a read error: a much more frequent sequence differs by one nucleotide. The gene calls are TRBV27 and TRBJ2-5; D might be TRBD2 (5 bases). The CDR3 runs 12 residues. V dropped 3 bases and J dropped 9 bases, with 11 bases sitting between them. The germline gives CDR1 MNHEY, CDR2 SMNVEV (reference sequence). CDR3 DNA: TGTGCCAGCAGTTTCGGTGGGCGGGCCCAGTACTTC. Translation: CASSFGGRAQYF.